The 30 T cell receptor beta chains in this list originate from one sample, sequenced in a study of T cells in Graves' hyperthyroidism and ophthalmopathy. From RNA transcripts, TCR beta CDR3 regions were amplified. HTBI primers drove first-round RT-PCR of the TCR CDR3. MiXCR was run by TCRdb on the multiplex PCR reads, yielding one entry per CDR3 protein. This sample carries some 740,000 distinct CDR3 sequences, 12% to 15% of them seen once, and the ten largest clones take about 10%. Sequencing used blood. Every receptor here comes from a woman younger than 35 with Graves' hyperthyroidism.

The table lists this clonotype with a few counts. The chain joins TRBV4-2 to TRBJ2-7, with D uncertain. The CDR3 runs to 13 residues. Deletions cut 1 base from V and 6 bases from J, with 10 bases between. From germline, CDR1 is LGHNA and CDR2 YNFKEQ. CDR3 protein: CASSQVRSIEQYF. The CDR3 region has the DNA TGTGCCAGCAGCCAAGTGAGATCCATCGAGCAGTACTTC.

The J gene is TRBJ1-5, the V gene TRBV12-3 or TRBV12-4; D not resolved. The V end was cut by 6 bases, the J end by 7 bases, with 10 bases between. The CDR3 covers 12 residues. CDR3 nucleotides: TGTGCCAGCAGGTCTGGGTCCCAGCCCCAGCATTTT. Its translation is CASRSGSQPQHF.

This clonotype was detected ten times or more. The CDR3 sequence is CASSPPGQAEYGYTF. DNA for the CDR3: TGTGCCAGCTCACCTCCGGGACAGGCGGAGTATGGCTACACCTTC. The V gene is TRBV18, the J gene TRBJ1-2; 8 nucleotides match TRBD1. Trimming cost V 3 bases and J 5 bases; bases outside gene matches: 8. Germline assignment: CDR1 KGHSH and CDR2 LQKENI. The CDR3 is 15 amino acids.

The sample holds one count of this clonotype. The chain is built from TRBV2 and TRBJ1-2, with no clear D. The CDR3 consists of 13 residues. Germline V gene lookup returns CDR1 SNHLY and CDR2 FYNNEI. Trimming removed 5 bases at V and 2 bases at J, with 9 bases between. CDR3 sequence reads: CASSKNGNYGYTF. The CDR3 nucleotides are TGTGCCAGCAGTAAGAATGGAAACTATGGCTACACCTTC.

This clonotype was counted at least ten times. The chain has TRBV7-4 and TRBJ1-1, with D tentatively TRBD1 (5 bases). V was clipped by 5 bases and J by 4 bases, with 14 bases between them. Germline CDR1 and CDR2: SGHVT and SQSDAQ. This CDR3 is built from 14 residues. This chain's CDR3 is CASSAHRFGTEAFF. DNA for the CDR3: TGTGCCAGCAGCGCTCACAGGTTCGGCACTGAAGCTTTCTTT.

This clonotype occurred a few times. Germline and junction disagree at one end, which may indicate a read error. V and J are TRBV3-1 and TRBJ2-2, with a weak D call TRBD1 (6 bases). CDR3 length equals 15 residues. Per germline, CDR1 LGHDT and CDR2 YNNKEL (reference sequence). The CDR3 region has the DNA TGTGCCAGCAGCCAAAGTGACAGGAACATCGGGGAGCTGTTTTTT. Protein: CASSQSDRNIGELFF.

This clonotype has just a few counts. This chain joins TRBV7-9 and TRBJ2-7; a weak D match, TRBD2 (5 bases). CDR1 and CDR2 (germline): SEHNR, FQNEAQ (reference sequence). The CDR3 has 16 residues. V shed 5 bases and J shed 1 base, with 18 bases lying between them. This chain's CDR3 is CASSPLLEGVSYEQYF. The CDR3 coding sequence is TGTGCCAGCAGCCCACTACTAGAGGGAGTATCCTACGAGCAGTACTTC.

The chain combines TRBV6-4 with TRBJ1-1; D unclear. V was clipped by 6 bases and J by 7 bases, with 24 bases between them. CDR1 is MRHNA, CDR2 SNTAGT, per germline. This CDR3 is built from 16 residues. CDR3 sequence: CASRGGGPGGLGEAFF. CDR3 DNA: TGTGCCAGCAGAGGAGGTGGACCAGGAGGATTGGGTGAAGCTTTCTTT.

About this clonotype itself: A read error may produce the germline difference seen at one junction end. The gene calls are TRBV11-2 and TRBJ2-2, with TRBD2 matching 12 bases. The CDR3 has 19 residues. The germline V gene encodes CDR1 SGHAT and CDR2 FQNNGV. The chain's CDR3 is CANSPGRLAGEEYTGELFF. The DNA for the CDR3 is TGTGCCAACAGCCCTGGGCGACTAGCGGGAGAGGAATACACCGGGGAGCTGTTTTTT.

This clonotype was found many times. The V and J genes are TRBV24-1 and TRBJ2-5, with D possibly being TRBD2 (5 bases). The ends were cut back, 0 bases at V and 5 bases at J, with 15 bases in the middle. Germline V gives CDR1 KGHDR, CDR2 SFDVKD. The CDR3 totals 16 residues. The CDR3 bases are TGTGCCACCAGTGATTTGCTTGGAGGCGGACGGGAGACCCAGTACTTC. Translating it yields CATSDLLGGGRETQYF.

V and J are TRBV6-1 and TRBJ2-7; 7 bases are a match to TRBD2. Germline CDR1 is MNHNS and CDR2 is SASEGT. The J segment lost 3 bases and the V segment lost 8 bases, leaving 10 bases of the junction unmatched. The CDR3 is 14 amino acids. Written as DNA, the CDR3 is TGTGCCAGCGGAAAGCGGGACGGGGGCTACGAGCAGTACTTC. Encoded protein: CASGKRDGGYEQYF.

In regard to this clonotype: This clone may be a read error of a much larger clone one base away. Since no conserved phenylalanine or tryptophan closes the CDR3, a read error is the likely cause. The chain joins TRBV5-8 to TRBJ2-1, with TRBD1 matching 9 bases. Germline-derived CDR1 and CDR2 are SGHTS and YDEGEE. The ends lost 4 bases at V and 3 bases at J; junction bases unmatched: 5. This CDR3 is 15 amino acids long. CDR3 in amino acids: CASSLDRGGYNEQFL. The CDR3 bases are TGTGCCAGCAGCCTCGACAGGGGGGGCTACAATGAGCAGTTCTTA.

The chain employs TRBV29-1 and TRBJ2-7; weak D call: TRBD2 (5 bases). There are 12 residues in the CDR3. CDR1 is SQVTM, CDR2 ANQGSEA, per germline. The ends were cut back, 4 bases at V and 4 bases at J, with 11 bases in the middle. CDR3 bases: TGCAGCGTTGTGGAGGTTGGGTACGAGCAGTACTTC. It yields the protein CSVVEVGYEQYF.

In this sample, this clonotype turned up a few times. The genes are TRBV10-2 and TRBJ2-2; a weak D match, TRBD2 (5 bases). Trimming left V 0 bases short and J 6 bases short, with 23 bases between. CDR3 length: 19 residues. The V gene's germline CDR1 is WSHSY and CDR2 SAAADI. CDR3 loop: CASSESSVMIRSSAGELFF. The CDR3 DNA reads as TGCGCCAGCAGTGAGTCCTCCGTGATGATAAGGAGTAGCGCCGGGGAGCTGTTTTTT.

In this sample, this clonotype turned up many times. The chain is built from TRBV7-3 and TRBJ2-7; 9 positions match TRBD1. The germline gives CDR1 SGHTA, CDR2 FQGTGA. J gave up 6 bases and V 2 bases, and 8 bases lay outside the gene matches. The CDR3 consists of 15 residues. The CDR3, as DNA: TGTGCCAGCAGCTTATTGGGGACAGGGAAATCCGAGCAGTACTTC. This gives the protein CASSLLGTGKSEQYF. The variable domain in full, completed from reference TRBV7-3 and TRBJ2-7, reads GAGVSQTPSNKVTEKGKYVELRCDPISGHTALYWYRQSLGQGPEFLIYFQGTGAADDSGLPNDRFFAVRPEGSVSTLKIQRTERGDSAVYLCASSLLGTGKSEQYFGPGTRLTVT.

The chain joins TRBV4-3 to TRBJ1-1; weak D call: TRBD1 (5 bases). Germline V gene sequence: CDR1 LGHNA, CDR2 YSLEER. Trimming shortened V by 8 bases and J by 5 bases, and 12 bases separated the two germline ends. The CDR3 is made up of 12 amino acids. Written as DNA, the CDR3 is TGCGCCAGCGGGACCTTAGGGACTGAAGCTTTCTTT. Its translation is CASGTLGTEAFF.

This clonotype has a count of ten or more. The rearrangement links TRBV7-8 to TRBJ2-5; no reliable D call. The CDR3 totals 17 residues. V lost 2 bases to trimming and J lost 3 bases, with 19 bases between them. Germline CDR1 reads SGHVS; CDR2 reads FQNEAQ. The CDR3 nucleotides read TGTGCCAGCAGCTTACTTAGGGTAGCACCTACCGAAGAGACCCAGTACTTC. Translating gives CASSLLRVAPTEETQYF.

The rearrangement uses TRBV4-2 and TRBJ2-7; TRBD2 matches at 7 bases. After removal of 0 bases from V and 4 bases from J, the junction contained 6 bases not matched to a gene. The CDR3 has 15 amino acids. CDR1 LGHNA and CDR2 YNFKEQ come from the germline V gene. CDR3 DNA sequence: TGTGCCAGCAGCCAAGAGGAGGGCGGGGGATACGAGCAGTACTTC. Amino acid sequence: CASSQEEGGGYEQYF.

The V call is TRBV4-3, the J call TRBJ1-5, with D tentatively TRBD1 (6 bases). Germline CDR1 reads LGHNA; CDR2 reads YSLEER. The CDR3 sequence is 16 residues long. V was cut by 1 base and J by 7 bases, with 17 bases left in between. The CDR3 sequence is CASSQVLGAGVQPQHF. CDR3 in DNA: TGCGCCAGCAGCCAAGTTCTGGGGGCCGGGGTACAGCCCCAGCATTTT.

V gene TRBV20-1 combines with J gene TRBJ2-1; 10 nucleotides line up with TRBD2. Germline values: CDR1 DFQATT, CDR2 SNEGSKA (reference sequence). This CDR3 has 15 amino acids. V gave up 0 bases and J gave up 10 bases; unmatched junction bases: 9. The CDR3 sequence is CSARDESGRAKEQFF. CDR3 bases: TGCAGTGCTAGAGATGAGAGCGGGAGGGCCAAAGAGCAGTTCTTC.

In nucleotides, the CDR3 is TGTGCCAGCAGTTTGGACAGTAATTCACCCCTCCACTTT. Amino acid sequence: CASSLDSNSPLHF. The V call is TRBV28, the J call TRBJ1-6, with D possibly being TRBD1 (6 bases). Germline V gene lookup returns CDR1 MDHEN and CDR2 SYDVKM. Trimming shortened V by 3 bases and J by 6 bases, and 6 bases separated the two germline ends. The CDR3 spans 13 residues. The variable domain in full, with the rest retrieved from reference TRBV28 and TRBJ1-6, is DVKVTQSSRYLVKRTGEKVFLECVQDMDHENMFWYRQDPGLGLRLIYFSYDVKMKEKGDIPEGYSVSREKKERFSLILESASTNQTSMYLCASSLDSNSPLHFGNGTRLTVT.

This clonotype was detected ten times or more. V gene TRBV6-2 or TRBV6-3 combines with J gene TRBJ2-7; D possibly matches TRBD1 or TRBD2 (5 bases each). Trimming took 10 bases from V and 3 from J, leaving 16 bases between them. CDR3 length: 13 residues. The germline gives CDR1 MNHEY, CDR2 SVGEGT. The CDR3 is CATYGTGSYEQYF. The CDR3 nucleotides are TGTGCCACATACGGGACGGGAAGCTACGAGCAGTACTTC.

In its sample, this clonotype was seen a few times. This rearrangement joins TRBV6-4 to TRBJ2-1; D possibly uses TRBD1 or TRBD2 (6 bases each). The CDR3 consists of 14 residues. From germline, CDR1 is MRHNA and CDR2 SNTAGT. V lost 5 bases and J 6 bases, leaving 14 bases between the germline ends. For the CDR3, the DNA is TGTGCCAGCAGTCCTAAGGGGGGAGGCAATGAGCAGTTCTTC. As protein: CASSPKGGGNEQFF.

Ten or more counts support this clonotype. The chain couples TRBV7-3 to TRBJ2-1; TRBD2 is a possible D gene (7 bases). Germline V gives CDR1 SGHTA, CDR2 FQGTGA. The CDR3 sequence is 14 residues long. Trimming took 6 bases from V and 9 from J, leaving 18 bases between them. The CDR3 sequence is CASRLDGGGGEQFF. The CDR3 DNA sequence: TGTGCCAGCAGGCTCGACGGGGGAGGGGGTGAGCAGTTCTTC.

Many counts were recorded for this clonotype. V and J are TRBV4-2 and TRBJ2-3; D unclear. Germline CDR1 and CDR2: LGHNA and YNFKEQ. The V gene lost 1 base and the J gene lost 4 bases, with 12 bases spanning the gap. This CDR3 comprises 15 residues. The CDR3 loop is CASSQGPIRADTQYF. The DNA for the CDR3 is TGTGCCAGCAGCCAAGGCCCAATCCGGGCAGATACGCAGTATTTT.

This clonotype was recorded many times. The V call is TRBV7-2, the J call TRBJ2-5, with 7 nucleotides matching TRBD2. V shed 1 base and J 7 bases; nucleotides not matched to a gene: 12. The CDR3 loop spans 16 amino acids. Looked up from germline, CDR1 is SGHTA and CDR2 is FQGNSA. The DNA for the CDR3 is TGTGCCAGCAGCTTAGATGAGCGGGGTCGGGGGGTGACCCAGTACTTC. Its protein is CASSLDERGRGVTQYF.

This clonotype came up many times. This chain links TRBV7-8 with TRBJ1-1; D is uncertain. The germline V and J ends were trimmed by 0 bases and 0 bases, with 8 bases remaining between them. Germline-derived CDR1 and CDR2 are SGHVS and FQNEAQ. This CDR3 comprises 15 residues. CDR3 DNA sequence: TGTGCCAGCAGCTTAGCCCAAAGATTGAACACTGAAGCTTTCTTT. Amino acids: CASSLAQRLNTEAFF.

The rearrangement joins TRBV6-1 to TRBJ2-3, with D possibly being TRBD2 (5 bases). The V end lost 5 bases, the J end lost 6 bases, and 18 bases lay between the germline ends. CDR3 length equals 15 residues. Germline CDR1 and CDR2: MNHNS and SASEGT. Written as DNA, the CDR3 is TGTGCCAGCAGTAGAGCGGTCTACGGGGTGGATACGCAGTATTTT. Protein sequence: CASSRAVYGVDTQYF.

The V gene is TRBV28, the J gene TRBJ2-5; TRBD2 might be the D (7 bases). This CDR3 region has 14 residues. The germline gives CDR1 MDHEN, CDR2 SYDVKM. Trimming shortened V by 4 bases and J by 4 bases, and 13 bases separated the two germline ends. The CDR3 reads CASSSIRGGETQYF. DNA of the CDR3: TGTGCCAGCAGTTCCATAAGGGGGGGAGAGACCCAGTACTTC.

This clonotype came up a few times. Germline and junction disagree at one end, which may indicate a read error. This rearrangement joins TRBV7-8 to TRBJ1-5; TRBD1 matches 9 bases. The CDR3 totals 19 residues. The germline V gene has CDR1 SGHVS and CDR2 FQNEAQ. The CDR3 reads CASSPRYTGGRRGNQPRHF. In nucleotides, the CDR3 is TGTGCCAGCAGCCCCCGCTATACAGGGGGCCGGCGAGGGAATCAGCCCCGGCATTTT.